One and the same sample provided the 3 T cell receptor beta chains below, sequenced in a study of blood T cells in healthy people across ages. A second PCR of roughly 7 to 11 cycles used a sample-barcoded 5' primer and a J-beta primer mix. TCRdb ran MiXCR on the 5' RACE reads and lists one entry per CDR3 protein. The table records about 1.8 million distinct CDR3 sequences, roughly 49% of them present only once. Sample: blood. The receptors here all came from a woman in her thirties or forties in good health.

Comment on this clonotype: At one of its ends the junction is not consistent with the germline gene, which may arise from a read error. This CDR3 reads CACSQAPAGGQADTQYF. In nucleotides, the CDR3 is TGTGCCTGCAGCCAAGCCCCTGCGGGGGGGCAGGCAGATACGCAGTATTTT. The chain is built from TRBV4-2 and TRBJ2-3, with TRBD2 identical over 9 bases. The CDR3 runs to 17 residues. Germline assignment: CDR1 LGHNA and CDR2 YNFKEQ.

This chain joins TRBV20-1 and TRBJ2-5; no reliable D call. This CDR3 comprises 16 residues. Germline V gene data show CDR1 as DFQATT and CDR2 as SNEGSKA (reference sequence). V lost 3 bases, J lost 1 base, and 18 bases lay in between. CDR3 DNA sequence: TGCAGTGCTAGTAGCTTAGTTCGGCCTTTCCAAGAGACCCAGTACTTC. It encodes CSASSLVRPFQETQYF.

In this sample, this clonotype turned up a few times. V gene TRBV24-1 combines with J gene TRBJ2-1, with 9 bases matching TRBD1. The length of the CDR3 is 13 residues. Germline trimming cut 7 bases from V and 5 bases from J; bases unmatched to any gene: 2. Germline V gene lookup returns CDR1 KGHDR and CDR2 SFDVKD. The CDR3 region is CATSHRGHNEQFF. The CDR3 bases are TGTGCCACCAGCCACAGGGGGCACAATGAGCAGTTCTTC.